A selection of T cell receptor beta chains follows, all from one sample in a study of blood T cell repertoires in COVID-19. This table comes from immunoSEQ multiplex PCR, and its TCRdb copy is limited to in-frame clones, with some not included. Found here are around 25,000 clones, 75% to 90% of them singletons; the top ten hold around 30%. Material: peripheral blood. The receptors stem from a woman in her seventies with active COVID-19. CDR3s include the opening cysteine and the closing phenylalanine or tryptophan. D genes are given only for firm matches. Clone sizes are given selectively: once, few, many, or a class where the clone is expanded.

TRBV11-2,.,TRBJ2-7,TRBD1,TGTGCCAGCAGCCCGGGGACAGGATGGGGCGAGCAGTACTTC,CASSPGTGWGEQYF
TRBV5-1,.,TRBJ1-2,.,TGCGCCAGCAGCTTCGCGGGGGAACGCAAAGGCTACACCTTC,CASSFAGERKGYTF
TRBV2,.,TRBJ2-3,TRBD2,TGTGCCAGCAGTGAGCTTCTAGCGGGGGATACGCAGTATTTT,CASSELLAGDTQYF
TRBV4-2,.,TRBJ1-2,.,TGTGCCAGCAGCCAAGGGTCAGGCGGGAAAGTTCTAGGTGGCTACACCTTC,CASSQGSGGKVLGGYTF
TRBV7-8,.,TRBJ2-1,.,TGTGCCAGCAGCGCTAGGGGTCGGGGAGGCTCCTACAATGAGCAGTTCTTC,CASSARGRGGSYNEQFF
TRBV7-3,.,TRBJ2-3,.,TGTGCCAGCAGCGTGACTAGTAGTTGGGCAGATACGCAGTATTTT,CASSVTSSWADTQYF
TRBV3-1/TRBV3-2,.,TRBJ2-1,TRBD2,TGTGCCAGCAGCCCTCGGACTAGCGGGGGGGCCGGCTACAATGAGCAGTTCTTC,CASSPRTSGGAGYNEQFF
TRBV7-9,.,TRBJ1-5,.,TGTGCCAGCAGCTTAGGGGCAGGCCACAATCAGCCCCAGCATTTT,CASSLGAGHNQPQHF
TRBV6-5,.,TRBJ1-4,.,TGTGCCAGCAGTCCCACTGCCCCGAATGAAAAACTGTTTTTT,CASSPTAPNEKLFF
TRBV7-9,.,TRBJ2-7,TRBD2,TGTGCCAGCAGCCGCGGGGGTAGTCGTCATTCCGAGCAGTACTTC,CASSRGGSRHSEQYF
TRBV21-1,.,TRBJ2-5,.,TGTGCCAGCAGCAGACCACAGGGGTGCGTGACCCAGTACTTC,CASSRPQGCVTQYF
TRBV7-6,.,TRBJ2-1,TRBD2,TGTGCCAGCAGCTTAGAGGCTAGCGGGAGATACAATGAGCAGTTCTTC,CASSLEASGRYNEQFF
TRBV5-6,.,TRBJ2-3,.,TGTGCCAGCAGCTCTGGCGGGATGAATACGCAGTATTTT,CASSSGGMNTQYF
TRBV9,.,TRBJ1-6,.,TGTGCCAGCAGCGTAGGGGAGAGCTCCTATAATTCACCCCTCCACTTT,CASSVGESSYNSPLHF
TRBV6-5,.,TRBJ1-5,TRBD1,TGTGCCAGCAGTAGGGACAGCTTACAGCCCCAGCATTTT,CASSRDSLQPQHF
TRBV6-2/TRBV6-3,.,TRBJ2-3,.,TGTGCCAGCAGTCAAGGGGGAGGGACGCAGTATTTT,CASSQGGGTQYF
TRBV2,.,TRBJ2-2,.,TGTGCCAGTGGAGTATCGGGGGGCTCAACCGGGGAGCTGTTTTTT,CASGVSGGSTGELFF
TRBV7-9,.,TRBJ1-3,TRBD1,TGTGCCAGCAGCGAAACAGGGGTTCCTGGAAACACCATATATTTT,CASSETGVPGNTIYF
TRBV27,.,TRBJ2-7,.,TGTGCCAGCAGTTTATATACAGGGTCCTACGAGCAGTACTTC,CASSLYTGSYEQYF
TRBV5-4,.,TRBJ2-3,.,TGTGCCAGCAGCTTGGTGGGGGCCTCAACCACAGATACGCAGTATTTT,CASSLVGASTTDTQYF
TRBV20-1,.,TRBJ2-7,TRBD2,TGCAGTGCCCGAGGACTAGTCGAGCAGTACTTC,CSARGLVEQYF
TRBV7-9,once,TRBJ1-2,.,TGTGCCAGCAGCTTGGGCCCAGGGTACTATGGCTACACCTTC,CASSLGPGYYGYTF
TRBV19,.,TRBJ2-1,TRBD2,TGTGCCAGTATGAGCGGGGGTCAAGAGGGCGCTAATGAGCAGTTCTTC,CASMSGGQEGANEQFF
TRBV28,.,TRBJ2-5,TRBD2,TGTGCCAGCAGTCCCCGACTAGCCGGGGAGGGCCAGTACTTC,CASSPRLAGEGQYF
TRBV2,few,TRBJ2-1,.,TGTGCCAGCAAGTTCGACGGGAATGAGCAGTTCTTC,CASKFDGNEQFF
TRBV24-1,.,TRBJ2-5,.,TGTGCCACCAGTGATTCCCGGGGTAGCTGGCGAGAGACCCAGTACTTC,CATSDSRGSWRETQYF
TRBV19,.,TRBJ1-2,.,TGTGCCAGTAGTTCTGCCGTCTGGGCCTCCTATGGCTACACCTTC,CASSSAVWASYGYTF
TRBV19,.,TRBJ1-1,.,TGTGCCAGTAGTCCTCCCGGGAGGGTGGTCACTGAAGCTTTCTTT,CASSPPGRVVTEAFF
TRBV18,.,TRBJ2-5,.,TGTGCCAGCTCACCGGGCGGGGTCGCAGAGACCCAGTACTTC,CASSPGGVAETQYF
TRBV6-6,.,TRBJ2-7,.,TGTGCCAGCAGTTACGGGGGCATAGCCTACGAGCAGTACTTC,CASSYGGIAYEQYF
TRBV6-5,.,TRBJ2-7,.,TGTGCCAGCAGGATTACCCCAGGTCCCCCTTACGAGCAGTACTTC,CASRITPGPPYEQYF
TRBV9,.,TRBJ2-5,.,TGTGCCAGCAGCGAGACCGGGACGCCCATTGGGGGCGACCAGTACTTC,CASSETGTPIGGDQYF
TRBV2,few,TRBJ2-7,.,TGTGCCAGCAGAGGGGCAGCCTACGAGCAGTACTTC,CASRGAAYEQYF
TRBV5-4,.,TRBJ2-3,.,TGTGCCAGCAGCTCAGGGACTGGCACAGATACGCAGTATTTT,CASSSGTGTDTQYF
TRBV23-1,.,TRBJ1-4,TRBD1,TGCGCCAGCGCCACGGACAGGCTCAATGAAAAACTGTTTTTT,CASATDRLNEKLFF
TRBV7-2,.,TRBJ2-5,TRBD1,TGTGCCAGCAGCTTAGTGACAGGGACGGAGACCCAGTACTTC,CASSLVTGTETQYF
TRBV9,.,TRBJ1-1,.,TGTGCCAGCAGCGTCCGGGACACAACTAACACTGAAGCTTTCTTT,CASSVRDTTNTEAFF
TRBV4-2,.,TRBJ1-2,.,TGTGCCAGCAACGGGGGAAGGGACTATGGCTACACCTTC,CASNGGRDYGYTF